The source of this T cell receptor beta chain is a study of cytomegalovirus exposure and HLA in healthy donors. Study results and caveats: The study put 150 to 200 TCR beta chains on its list as cytomegalovirus-associated. High specificity and sensitivity for cytomegalovirus status were reported for the classifier.

Germline CDR1 and CDR2: SEHNR and FQNEAQ (reference sequence). The CDR3 is made up of 13 amino acids. V gave up 5 bases and J gave up 0 bases; unmatched junction bases: 1. Measured with immunoSEQ multiplex PCR; TCRdb has only the in-frame clones, and not every one. The repertoire has about 110,000 clones, around 87% of them found once; the top ten carry 1.4%. Note on this clone: Its cognate antigen is unknown.

The chain links TRBV7-9 to TRBJ2-7, with 7 bases identical to TRBD1. The sample was PBMCs. The receptor was isolated from a woman in her twenties or thirties in good health and CMV-seropositive. The CDR3 is CASSRQGSYEQYF. As DNA, the CDR3 is TGTGCCAGCAGCCGACAGGGCTCCTACGAGCAGTACTTC. The entire variable domain, with the rest obtained from reference TRBV7-9 and TRBJ2-7, is as follows: DTGVSQNPRHKITKRGQNVTFRCDPISEHNRLYWYRQTLGQGPEFLTYFQNEAQLEKSRLLSDRFSAERPKGSFSTLEIQRTEQGDSAMYLCASSRQGSYEQYFGPGTRLTVT.